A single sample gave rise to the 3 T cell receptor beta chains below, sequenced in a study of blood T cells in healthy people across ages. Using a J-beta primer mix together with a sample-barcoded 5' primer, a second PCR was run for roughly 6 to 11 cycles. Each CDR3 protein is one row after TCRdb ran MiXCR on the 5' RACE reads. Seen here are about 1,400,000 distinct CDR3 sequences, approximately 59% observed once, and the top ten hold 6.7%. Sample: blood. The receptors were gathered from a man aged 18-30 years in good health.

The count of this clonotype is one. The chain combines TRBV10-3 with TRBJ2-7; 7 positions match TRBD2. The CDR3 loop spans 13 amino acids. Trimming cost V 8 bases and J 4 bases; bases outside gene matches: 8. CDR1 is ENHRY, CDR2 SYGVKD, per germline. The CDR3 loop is CAIGEGNIYEQYF. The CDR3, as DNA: TGTGCCATCGGGGAGGGGAATATTTACGAGCAGTACTTC.

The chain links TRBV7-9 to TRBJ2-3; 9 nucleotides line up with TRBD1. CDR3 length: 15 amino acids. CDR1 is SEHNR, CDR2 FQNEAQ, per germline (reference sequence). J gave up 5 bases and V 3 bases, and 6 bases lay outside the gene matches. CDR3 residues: CASSFRDRVGDTQYF. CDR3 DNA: TGTGCCAGCAGCTTCCGGGACAGGGTTGGAGATACGCAGTATTTT.

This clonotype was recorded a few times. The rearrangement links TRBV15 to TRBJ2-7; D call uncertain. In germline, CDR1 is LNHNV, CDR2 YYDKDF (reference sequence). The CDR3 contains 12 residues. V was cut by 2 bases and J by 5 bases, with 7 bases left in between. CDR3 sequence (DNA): TGTGCCACCAGCAGAAATTCAGACGAGCAGTACTTC. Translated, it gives CATSRNSDEQYF.